This TCR beta chain was obtained from a study of blood T cell repertoires in COVID-19. V was trimmed by 1 base and J by 1 base, leaving 7 bases between them. The CDR3 consists of 14 residues. Germline V CDR1 and CDR2: LGHDT, YNNKEL (reference sequence). Here immunoSEQ multiplex PCR was the method, and the copy in TCRdb shows in-frame clones only, minus some. This table has under 450,000 clones, roughly nine tenths appearing once. Sequenced input: PBMCs or T cells enriched from blood (not recorded which). The chain has TRBV3-1 (or the pseudogene TRBV3-2) and TRBJ1-2; D gene ambiguous. This TCR came from a woman aged 30 to 39 who had recovered from COVID-19. Here the CDR3 DNA reads TGTGCCAGCAGCCAAGGTATCGGTAACTATGGCTACACCTTC. It translates to CASSQGIGNYGYTF.